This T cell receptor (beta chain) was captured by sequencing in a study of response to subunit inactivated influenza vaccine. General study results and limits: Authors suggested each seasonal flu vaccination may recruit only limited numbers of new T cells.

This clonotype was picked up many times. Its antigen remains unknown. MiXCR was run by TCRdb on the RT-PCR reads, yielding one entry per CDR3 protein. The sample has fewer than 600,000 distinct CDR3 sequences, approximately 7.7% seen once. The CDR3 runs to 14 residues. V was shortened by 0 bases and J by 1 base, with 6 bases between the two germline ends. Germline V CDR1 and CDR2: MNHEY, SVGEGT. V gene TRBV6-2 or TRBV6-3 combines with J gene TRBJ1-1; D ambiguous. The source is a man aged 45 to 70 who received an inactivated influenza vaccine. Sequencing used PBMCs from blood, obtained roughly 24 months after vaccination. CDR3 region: CASSYSRGNTEAFF. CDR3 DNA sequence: TGTGCCAGCAGTTACTCTCGGGGGAACACTGAAGCTTTCTTT.